This T cell receptor (beta chain) was retrieved from a study of Ad26.COV2.S vaccination and SARS-CoV-2 variants. The CDR3 has 20 amino acids. Germline values: CDR1 LGHNT, CDR2 FRNRAP. V lost 1 base to trimming and J lost 4 bases, with 28 bases between them. Assay: immunoSEQ multiplex PCR; the TCRdb copy retains only in-frame clones and omits some. The sample includes about 320,000 clones, 86% of them seen just once. Treatment noted: around 19 received Ad26.COV2.S at low or high dose, single or two shots; about 5 received placebo; per-sample allocation not given. It was on day 63 after the first vaccine or placebo injection that samples were taken.

The specimen was peripheral blood, collected in a trial of Ad26.COV2.S vaccine versus placebo. This chain links TRBV12-5 with TRBJ1-2; possible D gene TRBD1, 5 bases. The source is a person aged 18 to 65 who received the Ad26.COV2.S COVID-19 vaccine or a placebo. The CDR3 spells CASGLGVFWARGRKCYGYTF. The CDR3 DNA reads TGTGCTAGTGGTTTGGGGGTCTTTTGGGCGCGGGGCAGGAAGTGCTATGGCTACACCTTC.